This T cell receptor (beta chain) was sequenced in a study of T cell responses to AZD1222 COVID-19 vaccine. The V segment lost 4 bases and the J segment 4 bases; nucleotides outside the gene matches: 8. The CDR3 totals 15 residues. The V gene's germline CDR1 is SGHRS and CDR2 YFSETQ. Profiling relied on immunoSEQ multiplex PCR, and the TCRdb table lists in-frame clones only, not all of them. The profile covers some 150,000 clones, with roughly 89% appearing a single time and approximately 1.8% taken by the ten largest. The sample here was peripheral blood, taken on day 0 of AZD1222 vaccination. The TCR comes from an adult in good health. The gene calls are TRBV5-1 and TRBJ2-7; 10 nucleotides line up with TRBD2. The CDR3 DNA is TGCGCCAGCAGCGCTACTAGCGGGACTTGGTACGAGCAGTACTTC. It translates to CASSATSGTWYEQYF. Based on the CDR3 plus reference TRBV5-1 and TRBJ2-7, the full variable domain is KAGVTQTPRYLIKTRGQQVTLSCSPISGHRSVSWYQQTPGQGLQFLFEYFSETQRNKGNFPGRFSGRQFSNSRSEMNVSTLELGDSALYLCASSATSGTWYEQYFGPGTRLTVT.